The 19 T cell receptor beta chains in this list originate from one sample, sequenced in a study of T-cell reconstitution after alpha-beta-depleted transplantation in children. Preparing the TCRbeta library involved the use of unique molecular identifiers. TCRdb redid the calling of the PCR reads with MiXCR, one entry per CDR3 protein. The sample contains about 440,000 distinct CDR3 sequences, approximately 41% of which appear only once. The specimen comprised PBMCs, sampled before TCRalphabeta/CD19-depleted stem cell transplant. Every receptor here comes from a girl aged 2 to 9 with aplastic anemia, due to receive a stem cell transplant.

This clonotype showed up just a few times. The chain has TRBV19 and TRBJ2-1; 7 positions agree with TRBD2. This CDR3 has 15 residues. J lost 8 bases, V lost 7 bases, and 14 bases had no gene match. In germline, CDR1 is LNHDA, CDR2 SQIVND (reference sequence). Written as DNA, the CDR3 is TGTGCCAGTACCACCATTAGCGGGCCCGGCGATGAGCAGTTCTTC. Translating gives CASTTISGPGDEQFF.

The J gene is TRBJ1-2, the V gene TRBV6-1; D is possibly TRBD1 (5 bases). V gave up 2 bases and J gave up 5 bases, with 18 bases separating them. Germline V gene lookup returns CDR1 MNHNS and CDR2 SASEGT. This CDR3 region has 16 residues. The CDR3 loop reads CASSESGTHGLYGYTF. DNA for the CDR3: TGTGCCAGCAGTGAATCTGGGACGCATGGTTTATATGGCTACACCTTC.

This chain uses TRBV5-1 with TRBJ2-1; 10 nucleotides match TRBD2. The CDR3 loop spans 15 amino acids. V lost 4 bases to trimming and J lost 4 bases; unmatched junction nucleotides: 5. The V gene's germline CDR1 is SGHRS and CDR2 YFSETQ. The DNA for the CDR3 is TGCGCCAGCAGCCTCAGCGGGGGGGAATACAATGAGCAGTTCTTC. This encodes CASSLSGGEYNEQFF.

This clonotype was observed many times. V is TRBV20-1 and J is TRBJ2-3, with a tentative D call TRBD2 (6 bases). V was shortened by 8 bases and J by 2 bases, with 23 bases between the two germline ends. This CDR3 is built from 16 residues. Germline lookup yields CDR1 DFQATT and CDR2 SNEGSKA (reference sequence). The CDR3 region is CSSSPRRRDFTDTQYF. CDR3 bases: TGCAGTTCTTCCCCCCGCCGGCGGGATTTCACAGATACGCAGTATTTT.

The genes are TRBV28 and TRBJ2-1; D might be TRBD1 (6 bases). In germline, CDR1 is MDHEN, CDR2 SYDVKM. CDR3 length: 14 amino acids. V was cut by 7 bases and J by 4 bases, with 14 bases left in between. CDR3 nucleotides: TGTGCCAGCACGAGACAGGCGAGTTACAATGAGCAGTTCTTC. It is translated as CASTRQASYNEQFF.

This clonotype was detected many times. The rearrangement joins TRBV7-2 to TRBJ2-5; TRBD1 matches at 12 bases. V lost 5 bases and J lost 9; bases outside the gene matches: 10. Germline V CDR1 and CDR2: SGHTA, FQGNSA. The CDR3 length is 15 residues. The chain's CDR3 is CASSRGTGGARSQYF. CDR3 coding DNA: TGTGCCAGCAGCCGCGGGACAGGGGGCGCGAGGTCCCAGTACTTC. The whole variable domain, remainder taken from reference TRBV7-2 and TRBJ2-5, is GAGVSQSPSNKVTEKGKDVELRCDPISGHTALYWYRQSLGQGLEFLIYFQGNSAPDKSGLPSDRFSAERTGGSVSTLTIQRTQQEDSAVYLCASSRGTGGARSQYFGPGTRLLVL.

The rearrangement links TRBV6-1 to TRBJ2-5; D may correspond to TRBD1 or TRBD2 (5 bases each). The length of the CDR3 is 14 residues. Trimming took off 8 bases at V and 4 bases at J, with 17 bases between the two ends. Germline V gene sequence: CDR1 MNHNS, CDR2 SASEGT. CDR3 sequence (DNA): TGTGCCAGCCAGGATTCGAGGGGCCGAGAGACCCAGTACTTC. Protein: CASQDSRGRETQYF.

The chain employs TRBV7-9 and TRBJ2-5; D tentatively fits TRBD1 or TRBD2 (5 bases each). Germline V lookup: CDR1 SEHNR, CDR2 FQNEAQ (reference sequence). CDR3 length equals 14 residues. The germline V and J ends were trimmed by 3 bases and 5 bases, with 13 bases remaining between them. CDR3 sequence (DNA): TGTGCCAGCAGCTTCACCGGGACCAAGGAGACCCAGTACTTC. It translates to CASSFTGTKETQYF.

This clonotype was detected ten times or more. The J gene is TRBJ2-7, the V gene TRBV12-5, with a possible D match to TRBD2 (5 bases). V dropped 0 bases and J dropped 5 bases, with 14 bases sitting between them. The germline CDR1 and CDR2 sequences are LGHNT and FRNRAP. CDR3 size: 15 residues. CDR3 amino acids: CASGLVVGEAHEQYF. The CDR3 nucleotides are TGTGCTAGTGGTTTGGTGGTGGGAGAAGCCCACGAGCAGTACTTC.

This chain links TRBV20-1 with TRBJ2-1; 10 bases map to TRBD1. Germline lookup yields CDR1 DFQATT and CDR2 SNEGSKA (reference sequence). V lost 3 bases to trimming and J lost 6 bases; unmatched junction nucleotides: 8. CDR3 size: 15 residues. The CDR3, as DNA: TGCAGTGCTAGGGGACAGGGGCATTTTACCAATGAGCAGTTCTTC. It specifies CSARGQGHFTNEQFF.

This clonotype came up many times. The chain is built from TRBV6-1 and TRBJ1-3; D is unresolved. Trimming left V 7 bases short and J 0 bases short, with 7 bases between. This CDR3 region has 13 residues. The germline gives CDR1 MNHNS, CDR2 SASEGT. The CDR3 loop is CASMKDSGNTIYF. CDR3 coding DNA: TGTGCCAGCATGAAGGACTCTGGAAACACCATATATTTT.

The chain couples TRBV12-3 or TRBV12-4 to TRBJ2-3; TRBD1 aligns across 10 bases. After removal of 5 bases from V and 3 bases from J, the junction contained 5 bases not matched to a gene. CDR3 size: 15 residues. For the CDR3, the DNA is TGTGCCAGCAGTCCAGACAGGGGGCAAACAGATACGCAGTATTTT. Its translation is CASSPDRGQTDTQYF.

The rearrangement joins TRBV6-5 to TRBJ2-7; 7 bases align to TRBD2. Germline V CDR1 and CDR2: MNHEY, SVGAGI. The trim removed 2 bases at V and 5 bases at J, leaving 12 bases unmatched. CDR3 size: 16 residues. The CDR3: CASSYQFEREGDEQYF. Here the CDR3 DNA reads TGTGCCAGCAGTTACCAATTTGAGAGGGAGGGCGACGAGCAGTACTTC.

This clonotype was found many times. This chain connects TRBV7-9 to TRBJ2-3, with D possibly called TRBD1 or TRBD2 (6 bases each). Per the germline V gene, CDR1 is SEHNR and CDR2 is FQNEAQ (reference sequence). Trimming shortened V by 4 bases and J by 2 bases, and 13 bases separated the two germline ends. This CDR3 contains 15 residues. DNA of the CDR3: TGTGCCAGCAGCTCCGCGGGACACCCCACAGATACGCAGTATTTT. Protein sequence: CASSSAGHPTDTQYF.

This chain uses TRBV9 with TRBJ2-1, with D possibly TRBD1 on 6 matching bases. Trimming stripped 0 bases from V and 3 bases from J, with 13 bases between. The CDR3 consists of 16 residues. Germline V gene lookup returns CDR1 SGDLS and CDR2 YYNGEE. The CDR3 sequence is CASSVASTGFYNEQFF. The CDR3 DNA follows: TGTGCCAGCAGCGTAGCGAGCACAGGGTTCTACAATGAGCAGTTCTTC. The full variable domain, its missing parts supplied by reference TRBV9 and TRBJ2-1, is DSGVTQTPKHLITATGQRVTLRCSPRSGDLSVYWYQQSLDQGLQFLIQYYNGEERAKGNILERFSAQQFPDLHSELNLSSLELGDSALYFCASSVASTGFYNEQFFGPGTRLTVL.

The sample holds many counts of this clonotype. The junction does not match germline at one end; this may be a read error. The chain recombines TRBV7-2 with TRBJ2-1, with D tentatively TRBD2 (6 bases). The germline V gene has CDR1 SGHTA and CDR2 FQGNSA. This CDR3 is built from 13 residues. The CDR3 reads CASSLVRLASPGF. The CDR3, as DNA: TGTGCCAGCAGCTTAGTCCGGCTAGCGTCCCCTGGGTTC. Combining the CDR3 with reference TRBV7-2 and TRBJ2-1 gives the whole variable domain GAGVSQSPSNKVTEKGKDVELRCDPISGHTALYWYRQSLGQGLEFLIYFQGNSAPDKSGLPSDRFSAERTGGSVSTLTIQRTQQEDSAVYLCASSLVRLASPGFGPGTRLTVL.

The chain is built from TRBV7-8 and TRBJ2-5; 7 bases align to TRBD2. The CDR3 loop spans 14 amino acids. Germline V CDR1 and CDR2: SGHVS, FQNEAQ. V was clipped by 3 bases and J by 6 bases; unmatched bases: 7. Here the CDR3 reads CASSLEMRGKTQYF. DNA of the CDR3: TGTGCCAGCAGCTTGGAGATGCGGGGGAAGACCCAGTACTTC.

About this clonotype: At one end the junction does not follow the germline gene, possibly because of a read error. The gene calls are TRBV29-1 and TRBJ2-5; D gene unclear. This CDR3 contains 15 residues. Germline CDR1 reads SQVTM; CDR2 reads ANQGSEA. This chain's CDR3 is CSVEDPSEVQETQYF. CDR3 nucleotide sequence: TGCAGCGTTGAAGATCCCAGTGAGGTACAAGAAACCCAGTACTTC.

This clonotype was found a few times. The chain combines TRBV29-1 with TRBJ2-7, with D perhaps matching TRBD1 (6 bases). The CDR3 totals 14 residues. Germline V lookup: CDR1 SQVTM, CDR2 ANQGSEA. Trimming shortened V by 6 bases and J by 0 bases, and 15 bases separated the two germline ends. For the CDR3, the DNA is TGCAGCGTCTACGACAGGAGAGGCTCCTACGAGCAGTACTTC. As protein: CSVYDRRGSYEQYF.